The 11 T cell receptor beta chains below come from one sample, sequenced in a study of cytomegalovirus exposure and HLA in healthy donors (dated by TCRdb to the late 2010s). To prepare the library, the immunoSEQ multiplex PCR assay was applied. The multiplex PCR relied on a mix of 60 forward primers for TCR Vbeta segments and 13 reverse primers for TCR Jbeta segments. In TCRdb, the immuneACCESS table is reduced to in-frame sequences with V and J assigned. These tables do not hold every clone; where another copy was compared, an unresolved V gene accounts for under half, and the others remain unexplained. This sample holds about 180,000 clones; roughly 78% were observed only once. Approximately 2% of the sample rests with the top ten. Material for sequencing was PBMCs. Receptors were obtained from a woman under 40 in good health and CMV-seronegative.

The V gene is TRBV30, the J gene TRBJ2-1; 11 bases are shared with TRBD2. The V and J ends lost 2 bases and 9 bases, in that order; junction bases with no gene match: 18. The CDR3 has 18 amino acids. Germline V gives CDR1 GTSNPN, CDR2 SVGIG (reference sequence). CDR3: CAWSLYRDRTSGRSEQFF. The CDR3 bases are TGTGCCTGGAGTCTTTATAGGGATCGGACTAGCGGGCGGAGTGAGCAGTTCTTC. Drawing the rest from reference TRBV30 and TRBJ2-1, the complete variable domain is SQTIHQWPATLVQPVGSPLSLECTVEGTSNPNLYWYRQAAGRGLQLLFYSVGIGQISSEVPQNLSASRPQDRQFILSSKKLLLSDSGFYLCAWSLYRDRTSGRSEQFFGPGTRLTVL.

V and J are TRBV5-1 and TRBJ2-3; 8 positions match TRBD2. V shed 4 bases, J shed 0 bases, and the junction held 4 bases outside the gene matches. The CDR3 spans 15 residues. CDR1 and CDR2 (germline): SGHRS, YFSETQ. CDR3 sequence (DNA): TGCGCCAGCAGCGATAGCGGGGTCAGCACAGATACGCAGTATTTT. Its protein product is CASSDSGVSTDTQYF.

The CDR3 here is CASSNSGGPSYNEQFF. The CDR3 nucleotides are TGTGCCAGCAGCAATAGCGGGGGGCCCTCCTACAATGAGCAGTTCTTC. The V call is TRBV21-1, the J call TRBJ2-1; the DNA was not compared with TRBD2, the D call given in the table. TRBV21-1 is a pseudogene locus. There are 16 residues in the CDR3.

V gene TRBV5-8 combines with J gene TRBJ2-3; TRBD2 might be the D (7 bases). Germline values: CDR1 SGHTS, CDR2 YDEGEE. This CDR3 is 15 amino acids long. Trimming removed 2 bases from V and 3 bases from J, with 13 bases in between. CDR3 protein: CASSFGGRTTDTQYF. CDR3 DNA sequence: TGTGCCAGCAGCTTCGGGGGGCGAACGACAGATACGCAGTATTTT.

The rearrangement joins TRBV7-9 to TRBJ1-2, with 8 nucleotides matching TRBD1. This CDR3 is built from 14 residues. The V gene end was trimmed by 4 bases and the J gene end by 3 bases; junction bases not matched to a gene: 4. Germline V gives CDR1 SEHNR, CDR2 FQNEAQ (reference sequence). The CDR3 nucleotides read TGTGCCAGCAGCTACCGACAGGGGCACTATGGCTACACCTTC. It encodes CASSYRQGHYGYTF.

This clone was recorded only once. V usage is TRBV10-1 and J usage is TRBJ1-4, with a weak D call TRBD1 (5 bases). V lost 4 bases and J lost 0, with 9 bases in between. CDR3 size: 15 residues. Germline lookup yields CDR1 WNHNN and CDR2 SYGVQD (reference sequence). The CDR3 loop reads CASSGQTTTNEKLFF. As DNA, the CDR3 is TGCGCCAGCAGTGGACAGACCACAACTAATGAAAAACTGTTTTTT.

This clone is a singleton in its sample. The CDR3 sequence: CASSVTGPNTEAFF. CDR3 in DNA: TGCGCCAGCAGCGTGACAGGTCCAAACACTGAAGCTTTCTTT. V usage is TRBV5-1 and J usage is TRBJ1-1; TRBD1 might be the D (6 bases). V was clipped by 4 bases and J by 2 bases, with 12 bases between them. Germline V gives CDR1 SGHRS, CDR2 YFSETQ. This CDR3 is 14 amino acids long. Based on the CDR3 plus reference TRBV5-1 and TRBJ1-1, the full variable domain is KAGVTQTPRYLIKTRGQQVTLSCSPISGHRSVSWYQQTPGQGLQFLFEYFSETQRNKGNFPGRFSGRQFSNSRSEMNVSTLELGDSALYLCASSVTGPNTEAFFGQGTRLTVV.

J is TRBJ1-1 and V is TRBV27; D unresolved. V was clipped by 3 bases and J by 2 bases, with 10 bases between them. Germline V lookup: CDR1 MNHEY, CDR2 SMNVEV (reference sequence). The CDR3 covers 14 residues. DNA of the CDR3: TGTGCCAGCAGTTTTTACCGGGAAAACACTGAAGCTTTCTTT. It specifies CASSFYRENTEAFF.

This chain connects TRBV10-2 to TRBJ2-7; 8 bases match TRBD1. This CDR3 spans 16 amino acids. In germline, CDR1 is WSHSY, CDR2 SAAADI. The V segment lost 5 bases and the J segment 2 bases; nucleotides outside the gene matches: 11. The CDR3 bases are TGCGCCAGCAGTCCACCAACGGGGACAGGCGCCTACGAGCAGTACTTC. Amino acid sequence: CASSPPTGTGAYEQYF.

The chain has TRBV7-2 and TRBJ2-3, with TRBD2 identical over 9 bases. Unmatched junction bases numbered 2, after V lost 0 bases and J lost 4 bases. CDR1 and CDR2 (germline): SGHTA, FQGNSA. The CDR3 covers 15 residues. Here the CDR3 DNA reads TGTGCCAGCAGCTTAGCTAGCGGGGGCCCAGATACGCAGTATTTT. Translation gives CASSLASGGPDTQYF.

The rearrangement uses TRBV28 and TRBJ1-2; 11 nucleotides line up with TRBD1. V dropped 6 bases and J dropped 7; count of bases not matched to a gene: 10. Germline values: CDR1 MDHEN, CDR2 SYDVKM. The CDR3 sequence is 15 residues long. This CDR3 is CASSPGGQGDGGYTF. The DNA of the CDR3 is TGTGCCAGCAGCCCCGGGGGACAGGGGGATGGTGGCTACACCTTC.